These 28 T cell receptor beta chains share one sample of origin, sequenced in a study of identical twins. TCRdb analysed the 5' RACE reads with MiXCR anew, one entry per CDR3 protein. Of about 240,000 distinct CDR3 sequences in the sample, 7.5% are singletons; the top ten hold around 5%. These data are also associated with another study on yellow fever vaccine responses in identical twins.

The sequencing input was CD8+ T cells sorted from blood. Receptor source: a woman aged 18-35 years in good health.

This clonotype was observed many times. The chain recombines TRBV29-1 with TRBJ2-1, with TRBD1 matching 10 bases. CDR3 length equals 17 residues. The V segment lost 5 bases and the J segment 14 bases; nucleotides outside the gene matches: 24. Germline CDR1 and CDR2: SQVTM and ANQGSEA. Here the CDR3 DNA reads TGCAGCGTTCCAAAGTATGAGGAGTTTAGGGACAGGGGATCGGAGTTCTTC. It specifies CSVPKYEEFRDRGSEFF.

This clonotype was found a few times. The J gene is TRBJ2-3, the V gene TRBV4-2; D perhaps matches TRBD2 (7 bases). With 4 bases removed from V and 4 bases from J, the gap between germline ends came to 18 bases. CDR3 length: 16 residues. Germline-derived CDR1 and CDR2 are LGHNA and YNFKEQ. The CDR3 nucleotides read TGTGCCAGCAGCCCCTCGTTGGAGGGGGGGGCAGATACGCAGTATTTT. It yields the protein CASSPSLEGGADTQYF.

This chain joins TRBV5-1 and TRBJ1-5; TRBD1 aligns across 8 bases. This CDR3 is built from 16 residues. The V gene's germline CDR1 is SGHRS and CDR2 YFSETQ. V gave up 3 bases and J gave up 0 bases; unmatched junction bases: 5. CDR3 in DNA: TGCGCCAGCAGCTATCAGGGGGCTAATAGCAATCAGCCCCAGCATTTT. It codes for CASSYQGANSNQPQHF.

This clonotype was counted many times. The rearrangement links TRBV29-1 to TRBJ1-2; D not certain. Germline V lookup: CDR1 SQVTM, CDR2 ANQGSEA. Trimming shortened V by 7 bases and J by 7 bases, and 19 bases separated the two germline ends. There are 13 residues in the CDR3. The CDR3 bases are TGCAGCGACGCGGACCCGTTATTAAGTGGCTACACCTTC. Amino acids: CSDADPLLSGYTF.

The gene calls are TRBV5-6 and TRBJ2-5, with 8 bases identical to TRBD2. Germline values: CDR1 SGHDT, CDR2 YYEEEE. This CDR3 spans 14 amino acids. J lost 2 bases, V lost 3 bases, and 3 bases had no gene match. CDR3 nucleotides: TGTGCCAGCAGCTCGGGGGGGAGGCAAGAGACCCAGTACTTC. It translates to CASSSGGRQETQYF.

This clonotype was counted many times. The CDR3 sequence: CATSETGNEQFF. CDR3 bases: TGTGCCACCAGTGAGACAGGGAATGAGCAGTTCTTC. V and J are TRBV24-1 and TRBJ2-1, with 7 bases that match TRBD1. The CDR3 length is 12 residues. CDR1 is KGHDR, CDR2 SFDVKD, per germline. After removal of 4 bases from V and 7 bases from J, the junction contained 0 bases not matched to a gene.

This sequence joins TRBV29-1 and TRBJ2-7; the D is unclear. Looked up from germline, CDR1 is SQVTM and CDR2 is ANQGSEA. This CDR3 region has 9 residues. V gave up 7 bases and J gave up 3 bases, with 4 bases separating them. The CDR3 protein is CSGSYEQYF. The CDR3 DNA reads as TGCAGCGGAAGCTACGAGCAGTACTTC.

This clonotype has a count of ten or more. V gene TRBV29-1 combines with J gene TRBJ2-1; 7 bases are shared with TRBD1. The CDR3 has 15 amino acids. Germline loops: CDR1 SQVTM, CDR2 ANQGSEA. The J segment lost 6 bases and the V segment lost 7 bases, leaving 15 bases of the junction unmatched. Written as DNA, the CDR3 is TGCAGCGGGGGATCGGGACAGTCGGCTGCCAATGAGCAGTTCTTC. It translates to CSGGSGQSAANEQFF.

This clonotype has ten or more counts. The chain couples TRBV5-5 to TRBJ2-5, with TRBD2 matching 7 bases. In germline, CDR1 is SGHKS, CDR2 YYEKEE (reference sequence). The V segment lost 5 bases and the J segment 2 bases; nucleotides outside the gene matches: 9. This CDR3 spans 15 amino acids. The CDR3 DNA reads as TGTGCCAGCAGAATGGGAGGGCAGAGACAAGAGACCCAGTACTTC. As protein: CASRMGGQRQETQYF.

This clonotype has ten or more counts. CDR3 loop: CASSQDPRLRGLAVYNEQFF. CDR3 coding DNA: TGTGCCAGCAGCCAAGATCCAAGATTGCGGGGACTAGCGGTCTACAATGAGCAGTTCTTC. This chain uses TRBV3-1 with TRBJ2-1, with 11 bases fitting TRBD2. Looked up from germline, CDR1 is LGHDT and CDR2 is YNNKEL (reference sequence). V shed 0 bases and J 3 bases; nucleotides not matched to a gene: 13. This CDR3 spans 20 amino acids.

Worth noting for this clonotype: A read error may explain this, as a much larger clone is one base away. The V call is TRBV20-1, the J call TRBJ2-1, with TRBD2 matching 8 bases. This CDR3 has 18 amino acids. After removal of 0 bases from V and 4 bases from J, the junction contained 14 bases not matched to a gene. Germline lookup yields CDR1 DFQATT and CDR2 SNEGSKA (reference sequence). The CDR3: CSARDLTSVAYGYNEQFF. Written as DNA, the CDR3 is TGCAGTGCTAGAGATTTGACTAGCGTGGCGTACGGTTACAATGAGCAGTTCTTC.

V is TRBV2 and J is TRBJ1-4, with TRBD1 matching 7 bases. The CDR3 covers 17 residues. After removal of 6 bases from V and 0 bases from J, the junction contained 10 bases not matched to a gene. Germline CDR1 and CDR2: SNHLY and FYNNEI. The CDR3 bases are TGTGCCAGCAGCGTCCGCGTACAGGGGCCAACTAATGAAAAACTGTTTTTT. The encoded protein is CASSVRVQGPTNEKLFF. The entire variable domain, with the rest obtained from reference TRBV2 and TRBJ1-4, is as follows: EPEVTQTPSHQVTQMGQEVILRCVPISNHLYFYWYRQILGQKVEFLVSFYNNEISEKSEIFDDQFSVERPDGSNFTLKIRSTKLEDSAMYFCASSVRVQGPTNEKLFFGSGTQLSVL.

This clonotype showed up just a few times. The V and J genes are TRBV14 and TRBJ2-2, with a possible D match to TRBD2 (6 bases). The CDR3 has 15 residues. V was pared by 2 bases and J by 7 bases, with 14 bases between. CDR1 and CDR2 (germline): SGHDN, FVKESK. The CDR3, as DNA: TGTGCCAGCAGCCAAAGGAGGGAGTATAACGGGGAGCTGTTTTTT. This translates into CASSQRREYNGELFF.

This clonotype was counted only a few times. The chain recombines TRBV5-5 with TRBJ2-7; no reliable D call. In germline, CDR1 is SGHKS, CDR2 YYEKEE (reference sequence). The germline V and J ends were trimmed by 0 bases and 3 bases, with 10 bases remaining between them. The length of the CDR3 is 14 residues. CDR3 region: CASSLGQANYEQYV. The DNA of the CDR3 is TGTGCCAGCAGCTTGGGGCAGGCCAACTACGAGCAGTACGTC.

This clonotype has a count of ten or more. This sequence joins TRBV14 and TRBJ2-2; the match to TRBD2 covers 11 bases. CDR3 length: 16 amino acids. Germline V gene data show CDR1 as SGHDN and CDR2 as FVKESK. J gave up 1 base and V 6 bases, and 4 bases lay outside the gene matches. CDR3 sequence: CASSKLAGVNTGELFF. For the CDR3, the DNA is TGTGCCAGCAGTAAACTAGCGGGAGTGAACACCGGGGAGCTGTTTTTT.

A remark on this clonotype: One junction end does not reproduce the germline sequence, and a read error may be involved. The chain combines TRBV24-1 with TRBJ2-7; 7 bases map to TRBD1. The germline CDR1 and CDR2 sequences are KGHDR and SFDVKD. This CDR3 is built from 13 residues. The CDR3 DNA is TGTGCCGCCAGTGAAGGGGGCCGGTACGAGCAGTACTTC. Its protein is CAASEGGRYEQYF.

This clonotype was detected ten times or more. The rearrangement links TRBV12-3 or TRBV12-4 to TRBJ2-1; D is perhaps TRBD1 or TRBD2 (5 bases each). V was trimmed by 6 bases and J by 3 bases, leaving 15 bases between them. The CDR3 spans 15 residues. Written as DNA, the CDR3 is TGTGCCAGCAGCCCCTCTCCGGGGCTCTACAATGAGCAGTTCTTC. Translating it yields CASSPSPGLYNEQFF.

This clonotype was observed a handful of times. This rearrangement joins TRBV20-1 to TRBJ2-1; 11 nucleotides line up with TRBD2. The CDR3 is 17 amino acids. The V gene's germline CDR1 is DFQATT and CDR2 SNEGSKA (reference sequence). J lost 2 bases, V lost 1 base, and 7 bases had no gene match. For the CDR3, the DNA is TGCAGTGCTAGAGTCGGGACTAGCGGTCCCCCCTACAATGAGCAGTTCTTC. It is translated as CSARVGTSGPPYNEQFF.

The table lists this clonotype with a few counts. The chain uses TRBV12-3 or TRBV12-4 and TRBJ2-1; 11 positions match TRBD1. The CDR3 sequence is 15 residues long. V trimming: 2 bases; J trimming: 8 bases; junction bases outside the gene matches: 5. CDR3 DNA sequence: TGTGCCAGCAGTTTAAGGGACAGGGGGATGGATGAGCAGTTCTTC. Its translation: CASSLRDRGMDEQFF.

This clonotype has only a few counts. The CDR3 loop is CASSLGLGADEQFF. In DNA form, the CDR3 reads TGTGCCAGCAGCTTGGGCTTAGGGGCAGATGAGCAGTTCTTC. The chain carries TRBV5-5 and TRBJ2-1; D perhaps matches TRBD1 (5 bases). V was trimmed by 0 bases and J by 8 bases, leaving 12 bases between them. The CDR3 consists of 14 residues. CDR1 and CDR2 from the germline V gene are SGHKS and YYEKEE (reference sequence).

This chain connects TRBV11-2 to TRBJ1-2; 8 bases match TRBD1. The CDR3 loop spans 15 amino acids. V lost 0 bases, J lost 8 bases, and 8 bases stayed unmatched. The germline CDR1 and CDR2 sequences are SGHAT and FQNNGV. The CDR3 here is CASSLERRGLKGYTF. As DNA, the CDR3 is TGTGCCAGCAGCTTAGAGCGCAGGGGGCTCAAAGGCTACACCTTC.

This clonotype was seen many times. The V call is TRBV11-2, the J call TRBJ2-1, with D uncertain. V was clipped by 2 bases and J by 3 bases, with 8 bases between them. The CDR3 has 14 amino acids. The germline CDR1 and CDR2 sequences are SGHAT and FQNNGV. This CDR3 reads CASSLPQNYNEQFF. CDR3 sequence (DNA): TGTGCCAGCAGCTTACCACAGAACTACAATGAGCAGTTCTTC.

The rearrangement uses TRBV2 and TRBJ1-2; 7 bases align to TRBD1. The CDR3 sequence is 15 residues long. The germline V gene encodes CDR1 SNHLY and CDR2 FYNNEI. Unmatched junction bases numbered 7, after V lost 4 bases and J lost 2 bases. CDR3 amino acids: CASSAGQALNYGYTF. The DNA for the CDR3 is TGTGCCAGCAGTGCTGGACAGGCTCTCAACTATGGCTACACCTTC.

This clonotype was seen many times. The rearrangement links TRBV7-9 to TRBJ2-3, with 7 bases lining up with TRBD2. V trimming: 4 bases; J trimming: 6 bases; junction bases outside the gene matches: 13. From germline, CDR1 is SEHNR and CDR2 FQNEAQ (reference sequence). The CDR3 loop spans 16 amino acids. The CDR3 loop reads CASSSHLAAIGDTQYF. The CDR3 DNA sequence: TGTGCCAGCAGCTCACATCTAGCGGCTATTGGTGATACGCAGTATTTT.

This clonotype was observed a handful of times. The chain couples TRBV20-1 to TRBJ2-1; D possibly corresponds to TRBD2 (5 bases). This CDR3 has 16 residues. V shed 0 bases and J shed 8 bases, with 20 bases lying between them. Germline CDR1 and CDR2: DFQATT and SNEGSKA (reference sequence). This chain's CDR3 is CSARDGTASGIHEQFF. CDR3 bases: TGCAGTGCTAGAGATGGAACTGCCTCGGGGATACATGAGCAGTTCTTC.

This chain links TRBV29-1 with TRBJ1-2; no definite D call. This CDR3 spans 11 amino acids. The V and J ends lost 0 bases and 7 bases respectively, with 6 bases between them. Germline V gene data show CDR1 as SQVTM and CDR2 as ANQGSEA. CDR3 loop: CSVEDRVGYTF. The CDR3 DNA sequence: TGCAGCGTTGAAGACCGCGTTGGCTACACCTTC.

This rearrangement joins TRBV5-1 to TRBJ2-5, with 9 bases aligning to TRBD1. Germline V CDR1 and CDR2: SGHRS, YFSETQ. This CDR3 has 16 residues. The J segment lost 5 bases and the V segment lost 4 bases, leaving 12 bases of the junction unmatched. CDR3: CASSSRQGGTPETQYF. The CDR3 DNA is TGCGCCAGCAGCAGCCGACAGGGGGGGACCCCGGAGACCCAGTACTTC.

CDR3 residues: CSANSGTSGSAEQYF. In nucleotides, the CDR3 is TGCAGTGCTAACTCCGGGACTAGCGGGAGTGCCGAGCAGTACTTC. The chain carries TRBV20-1 and TRBJ2-7; 14 positions agree with TRBD2. Trimming at V came to 4 bases and at J to 6 bases, leaving 8 bases not matched to a gene. The CDR3 extends over 15 amino acids. Germline V CDR1 and CDR2: DFQATT, SNEGSKA (reference sequence).